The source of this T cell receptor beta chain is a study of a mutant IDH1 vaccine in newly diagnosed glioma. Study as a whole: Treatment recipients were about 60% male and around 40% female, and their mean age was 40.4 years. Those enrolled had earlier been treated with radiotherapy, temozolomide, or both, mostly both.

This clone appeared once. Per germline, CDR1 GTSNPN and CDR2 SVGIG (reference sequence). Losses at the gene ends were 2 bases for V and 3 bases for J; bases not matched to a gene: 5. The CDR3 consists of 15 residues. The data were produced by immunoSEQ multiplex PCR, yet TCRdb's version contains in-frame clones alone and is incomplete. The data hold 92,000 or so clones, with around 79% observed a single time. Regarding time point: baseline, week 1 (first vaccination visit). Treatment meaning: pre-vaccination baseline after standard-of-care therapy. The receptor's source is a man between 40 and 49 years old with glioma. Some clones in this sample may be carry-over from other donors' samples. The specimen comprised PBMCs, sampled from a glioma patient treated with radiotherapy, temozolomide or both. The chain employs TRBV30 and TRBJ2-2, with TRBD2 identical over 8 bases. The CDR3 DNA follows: TGTGCCTGGAGTCGAGCGGGGGCCGACACCGGGGAGCTGTTTTTT. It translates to CAWSRAGADTGELFF.